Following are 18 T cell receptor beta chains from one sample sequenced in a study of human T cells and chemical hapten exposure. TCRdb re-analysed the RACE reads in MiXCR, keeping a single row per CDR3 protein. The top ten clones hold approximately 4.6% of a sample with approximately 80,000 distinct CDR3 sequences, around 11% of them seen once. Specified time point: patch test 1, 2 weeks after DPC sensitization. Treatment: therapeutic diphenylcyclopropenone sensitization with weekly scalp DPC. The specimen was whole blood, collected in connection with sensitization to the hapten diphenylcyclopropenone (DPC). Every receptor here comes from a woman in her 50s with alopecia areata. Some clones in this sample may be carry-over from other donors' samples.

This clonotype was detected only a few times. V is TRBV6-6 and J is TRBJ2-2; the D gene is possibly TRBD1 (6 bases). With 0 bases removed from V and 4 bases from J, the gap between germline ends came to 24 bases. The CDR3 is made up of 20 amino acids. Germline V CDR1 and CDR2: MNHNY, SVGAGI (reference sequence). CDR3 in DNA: TGTGCCAGCAGTTACTCGCCCTTTTGGAAGGGACATCGTCGCACCGGGGAGCTGTTTTTT. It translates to CASSYSPFWKGHRRTGELFF.

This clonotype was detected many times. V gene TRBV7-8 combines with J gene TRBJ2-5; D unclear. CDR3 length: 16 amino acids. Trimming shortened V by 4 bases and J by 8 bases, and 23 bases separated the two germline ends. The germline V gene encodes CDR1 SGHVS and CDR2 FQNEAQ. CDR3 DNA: TGTGCCAGCAGCTCCCTCCTAGAGACGGACCTGGATACCCAGTACTTC. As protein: CASSSLLETDLDTQYF.

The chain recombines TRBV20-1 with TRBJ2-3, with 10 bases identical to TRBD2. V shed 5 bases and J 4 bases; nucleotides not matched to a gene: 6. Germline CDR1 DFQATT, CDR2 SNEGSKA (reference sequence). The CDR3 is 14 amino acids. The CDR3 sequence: CSAQRGGRSDTQYF. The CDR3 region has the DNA TGCAGTGCTCAGCGGGGGGGCCGATCAGATACGCAGTATTTT.

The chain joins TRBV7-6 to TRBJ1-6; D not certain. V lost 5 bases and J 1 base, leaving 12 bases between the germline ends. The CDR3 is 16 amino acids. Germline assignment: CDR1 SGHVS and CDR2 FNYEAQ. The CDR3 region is CASSPQAGSYNSPLHF. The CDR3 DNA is TGTGCCAGCAGCCCCCAGGCCGGTTCCTATAATTCACCCCTCCACTTT.

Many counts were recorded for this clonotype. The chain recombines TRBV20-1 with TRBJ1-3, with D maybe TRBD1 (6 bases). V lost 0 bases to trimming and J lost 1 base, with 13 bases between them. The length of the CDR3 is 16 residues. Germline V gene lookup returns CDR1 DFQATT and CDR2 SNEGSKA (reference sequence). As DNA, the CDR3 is TGCAGTGCTAGAGACTTGACAGGAACGTCTGGAAACACCATATATTTT. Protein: CSARDLTGTSGNTIYF.

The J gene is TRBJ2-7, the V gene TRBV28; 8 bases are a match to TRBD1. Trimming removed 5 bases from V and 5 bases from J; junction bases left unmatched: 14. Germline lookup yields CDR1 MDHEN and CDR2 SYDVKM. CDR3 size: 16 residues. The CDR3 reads CASSPFMRQGRDEQYF. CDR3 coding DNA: TGTGCCAGCAGTCCGTTCATGAGACAGGGGCGGGACGAGCAGTACTTC.

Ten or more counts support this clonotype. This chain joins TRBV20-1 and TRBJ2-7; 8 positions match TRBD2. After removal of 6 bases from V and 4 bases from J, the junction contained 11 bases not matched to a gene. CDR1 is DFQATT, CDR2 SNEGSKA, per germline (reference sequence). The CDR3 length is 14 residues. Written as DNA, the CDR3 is TGCAGTGCCCGCAGCGGGAGCTCTAGATACGAGCAGTACTTC. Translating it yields CSARSGSSRYEQYF.

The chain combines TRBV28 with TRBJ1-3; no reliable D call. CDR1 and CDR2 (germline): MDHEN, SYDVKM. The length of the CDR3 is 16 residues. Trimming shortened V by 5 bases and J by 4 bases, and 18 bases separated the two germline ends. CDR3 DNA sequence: TGTGCCAGCAGTGGACGTCCGACTCCCCTAGGAAACACCATATATTTT. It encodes CASSGRPTPLGNTIYF.

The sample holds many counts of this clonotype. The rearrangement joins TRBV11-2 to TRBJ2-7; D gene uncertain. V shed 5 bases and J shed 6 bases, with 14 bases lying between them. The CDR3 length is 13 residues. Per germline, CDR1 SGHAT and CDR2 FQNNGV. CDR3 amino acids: CASSTPGRSEQYF. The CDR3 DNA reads TGTGCCAGCAGCACACCCGGAAGGAGCGAGCAGTACTTC. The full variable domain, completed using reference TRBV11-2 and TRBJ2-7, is EAGVAQSPRYKIIEKRQSVAFWCNPISGHATLYWYQQILGQGPKLLIQFQNNGVVDDSQLPKDRFSAERLKGVDSTLKIQPAKLEDSAVYLCASSTPGRSEQYFGPGTRLTVT.

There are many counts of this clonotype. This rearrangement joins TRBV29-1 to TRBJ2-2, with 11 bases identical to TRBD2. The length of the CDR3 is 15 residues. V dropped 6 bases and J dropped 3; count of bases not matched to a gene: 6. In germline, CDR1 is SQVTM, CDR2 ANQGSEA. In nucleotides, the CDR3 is TGCAGCGTGAGCGGGACTAGCGGCTACACCGGGGAGCTGTTTTTT. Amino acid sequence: CSVSGTSGYTGELFF.

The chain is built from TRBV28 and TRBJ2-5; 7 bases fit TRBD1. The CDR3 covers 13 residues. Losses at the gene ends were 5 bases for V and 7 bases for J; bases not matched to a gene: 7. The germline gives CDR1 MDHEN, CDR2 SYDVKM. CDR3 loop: CASSRWTGGTQYF. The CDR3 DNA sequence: TGTGCCAGCAGTCGTTGGACAGGAGGGACCCAGTACTTC.

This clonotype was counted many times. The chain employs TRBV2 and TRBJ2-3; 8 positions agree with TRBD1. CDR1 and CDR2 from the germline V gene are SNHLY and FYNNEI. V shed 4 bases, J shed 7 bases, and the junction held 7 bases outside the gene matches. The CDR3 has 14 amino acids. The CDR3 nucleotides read TGTGCCAGCAGTGTTGGACAGGGTGGCAATACGCAGTATTTT. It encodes CASSVGQGGNTQYF. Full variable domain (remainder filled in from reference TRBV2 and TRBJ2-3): EPEVTQTPSHQVTQMGQEVILRCVPISNHLYFYWYRQILGQKVEFLVSFYNNEISEKSEIFDDQFSVERPDGSNFTLKIRSTKLEDSAMYFCASSVGQGGNTQYFGPGTRLTVL.

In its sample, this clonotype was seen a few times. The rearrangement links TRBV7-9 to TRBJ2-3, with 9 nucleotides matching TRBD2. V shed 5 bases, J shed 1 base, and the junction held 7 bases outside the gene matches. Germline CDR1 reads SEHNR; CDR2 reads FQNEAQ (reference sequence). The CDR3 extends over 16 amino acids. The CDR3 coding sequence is TGTGCCAGCAGCCTGGCACTAGCGGGCGGCACAGATACGCAGTATTTT. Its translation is CASSLALAGGTDTQYF.

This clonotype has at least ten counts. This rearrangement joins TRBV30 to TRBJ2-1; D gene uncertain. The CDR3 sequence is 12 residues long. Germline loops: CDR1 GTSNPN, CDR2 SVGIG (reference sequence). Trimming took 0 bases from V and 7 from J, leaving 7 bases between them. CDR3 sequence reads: CAWSVSTNEQFF. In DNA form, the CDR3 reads TGTGCCTGGAGTGTTTCCACTAATGAGCAGTTCTTC.

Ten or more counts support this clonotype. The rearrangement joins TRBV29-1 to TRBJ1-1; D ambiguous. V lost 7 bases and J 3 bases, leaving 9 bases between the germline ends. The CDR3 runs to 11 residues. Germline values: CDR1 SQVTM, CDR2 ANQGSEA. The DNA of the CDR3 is TGCAGCGCCCGTGGGTACACTGAAGCTTTCTTT. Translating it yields CSARGYTEAFF.

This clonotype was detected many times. CDR3 sequence: CAAKGPQETQYF. Here the CDR3 DNA reads TGTGCAGCTAAGGGTCCTCAAGAGACCCAGTACTTC. The V call is TRBV6-6, the J call TRBJ2-5, with unresolved D. The germline CDR1 and CDR2 sequences are MNHNY and SVGAGI (reference sequence). The CDR3 contains 12 residues.

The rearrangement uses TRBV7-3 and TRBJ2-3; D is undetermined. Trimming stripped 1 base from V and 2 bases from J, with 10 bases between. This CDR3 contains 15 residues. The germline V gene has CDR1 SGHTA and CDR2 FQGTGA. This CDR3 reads CASSLSRSTTDTQYF. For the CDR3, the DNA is TGTGCCAGCAGCTTAAGTAGGTCGACCACAGATACGCAGTATTTT.

The CDR3 coding sequence is TGTGCCAGCTCACAGACAGGGTCTGAAGATGGCTACACCTTC. Translation: CASSQTGSEDGYTF. The chain carries TRBV18 and TRBJ1-2; 7 bases are a match to TRBD1. V was clipped by 4 bases and J by 6 bases; unmatched bases: 8. Germline CDR1 KGHSH, CDR2 LQKENI. This CDR3 is 14 amino acids long.